The 10 T cell receptor beta chains given below trace back to one sample, sequenced in a study of blood T cell repertoires in COVID-19. Profiled with immunoSEQ multiplex PCR; TCRdb holds only in-frame clones, not every one. The data hold about 350,000 clones, with approximately 89% observed a single time. Sequences were obtained from peripheral blood. The receptors stem from a woman between 55 and 75 years old with COVID-19, enrolled during active disease.

The chain joins TRBV7-6 to TRBJ2-1; D may be TRBD2 (6 bases). The CDR3 is made up of 16 amino acids. CDR1 and CDR2 (germline): SGHVS, FNYEAQ. Trimming left V 1 base short and J 3 bases short, with 13 bases between. Here the CDR3 reads CASSLGSGPLYNEQFF. In DNA, the CDR3 is TGTGCCAGCAGCTTAGGGAGCGGGCCACTCTACAATGAGCAGTTCTTC.

The genes are TRBV3-1 (or the pseudogene TRBV3-2) and TRBJ2-7; D uncertain. CDR1 and CDR2 (germline): LGHDT, YNNKEL (reference sequence). CDR3 length: 16 residues. The germline V and J ends were trimmed by 4 bases and 0 bases, with 16 bases remaining between them. This CDR3 reads CASSPRGRTSSYEQYF. DNA of the CDR3: TGTGCCAGCAGCCCCCGTGGGCGCACGTCCTCCTACGAGCAGTACTTC.

This clone was detected only once. The rearrangement joins TRBV29-1 to TRBJ2-3, with 9 bases aligning to TRBD2. The CDR3 totals 14 residues. The V segment lost 6 bases and the J segment 2 bases; nucleotides outside the gene matches: 6. CDR1 and CDR2 (germline): SQVTM, ANQGSEA. The CDR3 spells CSVFGLANTDTQYF. The CDR3 DNA sequence: TGCAGCGTATTCGGACTAGCGAACACAGATACGCAGTATTTT.

The V and J genes are TRBV4-2 and TRBJ1-5; TRBD1 matches 7 bases. The CDR3 totals 13 residues. Germline V lookup: CDR1 LGHNA, CDR2 YNFKEQ. Trimming at V came to 0 bases and at J to 7 bases, leaving 0 bases not matched to a gene. CDR3 DNA sequence: TGTGCCAGCAGCCAAGACAGGGGGCAGCCCCAGCATTTT. Translating gives CASSQDRGQPQHF.

The chain carries TRBV11-2 and TRBJ2-1; 8 bases are shared with TRBD2. The germline V gene encodes CDR1 SGHAT and CDR2 FQNNGV. J lost 4 bases, V lost 4 bases, and 9 bases had no gene match. The CDR3 runs 16 residues. The CDR3 nucleotides read TGTGCCAGCAGCTCTTCCGTAGCGGGGCAGTACAATGAGCAGTTCTTC. Protein product: CASSSSVAGQYNEQFF.

The J gene is TRBJ2-7, the V gene TRBV5-1, with TRBD1 matching over 9 bases. The CDR3 runs 15 residues. CDR1 is SGHRS, CDR2 YFSETQ, per germline. The trim removed 0 bases at V and 3 bases at J, leaving 4 bases unmatched. The CDR3 protein is CASSLVGTGNYEQYF. CDR3 nucleotides: TGCGCCAGCAGCTTGGTTGGGACAGGGAACTACGAGCAGTACTTC.

This chain links TRBV24-1 with TRBJ1-2; possibly TRBD1 for D (6 bases). The CDR3 spans 14 residues. Germline V gene sequence: CDR1 KGHDR, CDR2 SFDVKD. Deletions cut 3 bases from V and 4 bases from J, with 11 bases between. In nucleotides, the CDR3 is TGTGCCACCAGTGATGAAGGGGGAAGCTATGGCTACACCTTC. This translates into CATSDEGGSYGYTF.

This sequence joins TRBV7-3 and TRBJ2-1; weak D call: TRBD2 (7 bases). Germline values: CDR1 SGHTA, CDR2 FQGTGA. This CDR3 region has 14 residues. V was shortened by 2 bases and J by 7 bases, with 12 bases between the two germline ends. The CDR3 nucleotides are TGTGCCAGCAGCTTAGGGGGGGCCTCGAATGAGCAGTTCTTC. Its translation is CASSLGGASNEQFF.

The chain joins TRBV7-9 to TRBJ2-2; a possible D gene is TRBD2 (5 bases). Germline CDR1 is SEHNR and CDR2 is FQNEAQ (reference sequence). V lost 1 base and J 1 base, leaving 10 bases between the germline ends. The CDR3 is 16 amino acids. CDR3 protein: CASSLGHGENTGELFF. The CDR3 DNA is TGTGCCAGCAGCTTAGGACACGGGGAGAACACCGGGGAGCTGTTTTTT. The full variable domain, rest sourced from reference TRBV7-9 and TRBJ2-2, is DTGVSQNPRHKITKRGQNVTFRCDPISEHNRLYWYRQTLGQGPEFLTYFQNEAQLEKSRLLSDRFSAERPKGSFSTLEIQRTEQGDSAMYLCASSLGHGENTGELFFGEGSRLTVL.

In this sample, this clone turned up once. The chain has TRBV3-1 (or the pseudogene TRBV3-2) and TRBJ1-4; maybe TRBD1 (5 bases). V gave up 0 bases and J gave up 13 bases, with 9 bases separating them. From germline, CDR1 is LGHDT and CDR2 YNNKEL (reference sequence). This CDR3 comprises 12 residues. The CDR3 region is CASSQDRGRLFF. Written as DNA, the CDR3 is TGTGCCAGCAGCCAAGATAGGGGAAGACTGTTTTTT.